This T cell receptor beta chain was recovered during a study of glioma-infiltrating T cells. Whole-study findings and limits: CDR3 overlap between tissue and blood was very small.

The germline CDR1 and CDR2 sequences are SQVTM and ANQGSEA. V dropped 4 bases and J dropped 5; count of bases not matched to a gene: 11. The CDR3 extends over 15 amino acids. The iRepertoire nested amplicon-rescue multiplex PCR amplified TCR alpha and beta CDR3s from RNA. TCRdb analysed the multiplex PCR reads with MiXCR anew, one entry per CDR3 protein. The repertoire has 85,000 to 110,000 distinct CDR3 sequences, under 30% of them found once; the top ten carry 40% to 45%. This clonotype has just a few counts. The antigen is undetermined. This clonotype was sampled from a human donor with low-grade glioma or glioblastoma, undergoing nonglioma brain surgery, or in good health (not recorded which). The sequenced sample consisted of glioma tissue, nonneoplastic brain tissue, or PBMCs (not recorded which). The V gene is TRBV29-1, the J gene TRBJ2-7, with 10 bases that match TRBD1. CDR3 bases: TGCAGCGTTGGCCGGTCGGGACAGGGGACGGACGAGCAGTACTTC. It specifies CSVGRSGQGTDEQYF.